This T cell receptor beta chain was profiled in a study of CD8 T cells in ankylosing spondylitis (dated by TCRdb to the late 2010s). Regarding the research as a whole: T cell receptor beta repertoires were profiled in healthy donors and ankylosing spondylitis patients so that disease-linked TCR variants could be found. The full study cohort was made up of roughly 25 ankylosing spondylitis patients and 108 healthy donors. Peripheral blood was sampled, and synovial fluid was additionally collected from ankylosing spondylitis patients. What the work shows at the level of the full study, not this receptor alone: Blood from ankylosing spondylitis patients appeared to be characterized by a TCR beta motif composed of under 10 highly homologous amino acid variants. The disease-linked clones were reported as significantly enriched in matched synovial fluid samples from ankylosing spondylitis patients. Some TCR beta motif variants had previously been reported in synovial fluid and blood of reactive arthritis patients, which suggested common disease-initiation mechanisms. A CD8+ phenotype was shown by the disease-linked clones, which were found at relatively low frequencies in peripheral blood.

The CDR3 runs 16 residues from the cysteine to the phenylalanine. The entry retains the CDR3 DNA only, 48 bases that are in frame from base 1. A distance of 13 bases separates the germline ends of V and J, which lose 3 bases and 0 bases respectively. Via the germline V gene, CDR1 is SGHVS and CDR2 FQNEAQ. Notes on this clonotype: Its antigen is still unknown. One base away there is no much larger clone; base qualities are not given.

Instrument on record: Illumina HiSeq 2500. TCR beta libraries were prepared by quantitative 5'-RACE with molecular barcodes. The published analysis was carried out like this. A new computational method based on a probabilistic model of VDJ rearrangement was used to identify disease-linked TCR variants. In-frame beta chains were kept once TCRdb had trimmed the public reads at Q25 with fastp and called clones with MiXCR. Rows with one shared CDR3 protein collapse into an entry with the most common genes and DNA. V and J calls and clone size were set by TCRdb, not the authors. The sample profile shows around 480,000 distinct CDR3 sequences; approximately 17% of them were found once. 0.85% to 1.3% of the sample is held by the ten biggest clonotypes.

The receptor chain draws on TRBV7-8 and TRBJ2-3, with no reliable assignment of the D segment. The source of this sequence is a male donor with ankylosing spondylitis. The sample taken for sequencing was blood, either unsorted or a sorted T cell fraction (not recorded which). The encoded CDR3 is CASSFRVRASTDTQYF. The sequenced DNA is TGTGCCAGCAGCTTTCGGGTTAGGGCTAGCACAGATACGCAGTATTTT.